The rows below give T cell receptor beta chains drawn from one sample of a study of CD8+CD57+ T cells in acquired aplastic anemia. One entry per CDR3 protein results from TCRdb running MiXCR on the reads. The sample includes around 51,000 distinct CDR3 sequences, around two thirds seen only once; the top ten take around 36%. The sequenced sample was sorted CD4+, CD8+, or CD8+CD57+ T cells (not recorded which) from PBMCs. These receptors originate from a human donor in good health, serving as a control. CDR3s include the opening cysteine and the closing phenylalanine or tryptophan. A D gene is named only where the DNA matches it firmly. For some rows the clone size is stated as once, few or many, or as a class when expanded; others skip it.

clone_size: .
v_call: TRBV24-1
j_call: TRBJ2-5
cdr3_length: 17
d_call: TRBD2
cdr3_nt: TGTGCCACCAGCGGGGATAGCGGGAAATCACACCAAGAGACCCAGTACTTC
cdr3_aa: CATSGDSGKSHQETQYF

clone_size: few
v_call: TRBV2
j_call: TRBJ1-2
cdr3_length: 15
d_call: .
cdr3_nt: TGTGCCAGCAGTGACCGGACTGCCTCAGGCTATGGCTACACCTTC
cdr3_aa: CASSDRTASGYGYTF

clone_size: .
v_call: TRBV15
j_call: TRBJ2-7
cdr3_length: 14
d_call: .
cdr3_nt: TGTGCCACCAGCAGAGGAGGTAGCCCTGGCGAGCAGTACTTC
cdr3_aa: CATSRGGSPGEQYF

clone_size: .
v_call: TRBV10-3
j_call: TRBJ2-7
cdr3_length: 13
d_call: .
cdr3_nt: TGTGCCATCAGTGAGTCAGGGGGGTACGAGCAGTACTTC
cdr3_aa: CAISESGGYEQYF

clone_size: .
v_call: TRBV25-1
j_call: TRBJ2-3
cdr3_length: 14
d_call: .
cdr3_nt: TGTGCCAGCAGTGGGCACACGAGCACAGATACGCAGTATTTT
cdr3_aa: CASSGHTSTDTQYF

clone_size: .
v_call: TRBV24-1
j_call: TRBJ2-1
cdr3_length: 16
d_call: .
cdr3_nt: TGTGCCACCAGTGATGGCGCCGGGGGTTTCGTGAATGAGCAGTTCTTC
cdr3_aa: CATSDGAGGFVNEQFF

clone_size: .
v_call: TRBV7-9
j_call: TRBJ2-7
cdr3_length: 13
d_call: .
cdr3_nt: TGTGCCAGCAGCTTTCCGGCCTCCTACGAGCAGTACTTC
cdr3_aa: CASSFPASYEQYF

clone_size: .
v_call: TRBV15
j_call: TRBJ1-2
cdr3_length: 14
d_call: .
cdr3_nt: TGTGCCACCAGCAGAGACGCCGACGGCTATGGCTACACCTTC
cdr3_aa: CATSRDADGYGYTF

clone_size: few
v_call: TRBV29-1
j_call: TRBJ1-2
cdr3_length: 14
d_call: TRBD1
cdr3_nt: TGCAGCGTTGAAGATCAAGGGACAGGCTATGGCTACACCTTC
cdr3_aa: CSVEDQGTGYGYTF

clone_size: .
v_call: TRBV10-1
j_call: TRBJ2-4
cdr3_length: 14
d_call: TRBD2
cdr3_nt: TGCGCCAGCTCGCGCGGGGGGGCGGCGGACATTCAGTACTTC
cdr3_aa: CASSRGGAADIQYF

clone_size: .
v_call: TRBV7-8
j_call: TRBJ2-5
cdr3_length: 13
d_call: .
cdr3_nt: TGTGCCAGTCGGACAGACCCCCAAGAGACCCAGTACTTC
cdr3_aa: CASRTDPQETQYF

clone_size: .
v_call: TRBV25-1
j_call: TRBJ2-5
cdr3_length: 13
d_call: .
cdr3_nt: TGTGCCAGCAGTGATCCACACCAAGAGACCCAGTACTTC
cdr3_aa: CASSDPHQETQYF

clone_size: .
v_call: TRBV20-1
j_call: TRBJ1-2
cdr3_length: 13
d_call: .
cdr3_nt: TGCAGTGCTAGAAGGGCAGCCTCTTATGGCTACACCTTC
cdr3_aa: CSARRAASYGYTF

clone_size: .
v_call: TRBV29-1
j_call: TRBJ1-1
cdr3_length: 15
d_call: .
cdr3_nt: TGCAGCGTTGAAGAATTCGGTCAGGCCCTCTCTGAAGCTTTCTTT
cdr3_aa: CSVEEFGQALSEAFF

clone_size: .
v_call: TRBV20-1
j_call: TRBJ2-5
cdr3_length: 17
d_call: TRBD2
cdr3_nt: TGCAGTGCTAGAGCTGGACTAGCGGGGGCCCACCAAGAGACCCAGTACTTC
cdr3_aa: CSARAGLAGAHQETQYF

clone_size: .
v_call: TRBV20-1
j_call: TRBJ2-7
cdr3_length: 13
d_call: .
cdr3_nt: TGCAGTGCTGGTGGACAGAGCTCCTACGAGCAGTACTTC
cdr3_aa: CSAGGQSSYEQYF

clone_size: .
v_call: TRBV29-1
j_call: TRBJ2-1
cdr3_length: 15
d_call: .
cdr3_nt: TGCAGCGTTGACGCGGGACTCCCACCATTTTTTAAGCAGTTCTTC
cdr3_aa: CSVDAGLPPFFKQFF

clone_size: .
v_call: TRBV7-6
j_call: TRBJ2-1
cdr3_length: 14
d_call: TRBD2
cdr3_nt: TGTGCCAGCAGCTTCGAACTAGCGGCCTATGAGCAGTTCTTC
cdr3_aa: CASSFELAAYEQFF

clone_size: .
v_call: TRBV7-3
j_call: TRBJ1-2
cdr3_length: 15
d_call: .
cdr3_nt: TGTGCCAGCAGCTTAAGTGGGGGTAATCAGGATGGCTACACCTTC
cdr3_aa: CASSLSGGNQDGYTF

clone_size: once
v_call: TRBV7-9
j_call: TRBJ2-7
cdr3_length: 13
d_call: .
cdr3_nt: TGTGCCAGCAGCTTAGCGAGGGGAGACGAGCAGTACTTC
cdr3_aa: CASSLARGDEQYF

clone_size: .
v_call: TRBV5-6
j_call: TRBJ2-7
cdr3_length: 15
d_call: TRBD1
cdr3_nt: TGTGCTAGAGATCCGCTGACAGGGTTGATCCTCGAGCAGTACTTC
cdr3_aa: CARDPLTGLILEQYF

clone_size: .
v_call: TRBV2
j_call: TRBJ1-2
cdr3_length: 13
d_call: .
cdr3_nt: TGTGCCAGCAGTGAATCAGGGGACGATGGCTACACCTTC
cdr3_aa: CASSESGDDGYTF

clone_size: .
v_call: TRBV7-6
j_call: TRBJ2-7
cdr3_length: 15
d_call: TRBD1
cdr3_nt: TGTGCCAGCAGCTCCTCGTCGACAGGGCTCTACGGGCAGTACTTC
cdr3_aa: CASSSSSTGLYGQYF

clone_size: many
v_call: TRBV7-9
j_call: TRBJ2-7
cdr3_length: 16
d_call: TRBD1
cdr3_nt: TGTGCCAGCAGCTTCTTTCCGGGACAGGGGGACCACGAGCAGTACTTC
cdr3_aa: CASSFFPGQGDHEQYF

clone_size: .
v_call: TRBV2
j_call: TRBJ1-2
cdr3_length: 14
d_call: .
cdr3_nt: TGTGCCAGCAGAAGGACGGGGGGTGACTATGGCTACACCTTC
cdr3_aa: CASRRTGGDYGYTF

clone_size: .
v_call: TRBV25-1
j_call: TRBJ1-1
cdr3_length: 13
d_call: TRBD1
cdr3_nt: TGTGCCAGCAGACAGGGGGCGAACACTGAAGCTTTCTTT
cdr3_aa: CASRQGANTEAFF